The following is a TCR beta chain sequence with its context. This clonotype has more than one count but fewer than ten. Its antigen is not yet known. It has no much larger one-base neighbor in the sample; base qualities were not kept. Cut back by 0 bases and 1 base, the V and J ends lie 18 bases apart. The germline V gene encodes CDR1 SQVTM and CDR2 ANQGSEA. Reading from cysteine to phenylalanine, the CDR3 counts 17 amino acids. This entry keeps only the CDR3 DNA: 51 bases, framed from base 1. This record belongs to a study of T cells in Graves' hyperthyroidism and ophthalmopathy (dated by TCRdb to the late 2010s). With regard to the full study: Peripheral blood was sampled at the time of initial diagnosis, prior to any treatment. A discovery cohort of about a hundred patients, about 43 with Graves' ophthalmopathy and 57 with stable Graves' hyperthyroidism, was used to find distinguishing TCR V-J signatures. An independent validation cohort of fewer than 20 hyperthyroidism patients and 17 patients who later progressed to ophthalmopathy tested prospective prediction of ophthalmopathy. For training and testing, the approximately 97 patients in the discovery cohort were randomly divided in a 7:3 ratio. Thyroid tissue and blood T-cell repertoires from more than five Graves' hyperthyroidism patients were also compared in the study. After sampling, hyperthyroidism patients received methimazole starting at 30 mg daily, and ophthalmopathy patients received high-dose intravenous methylprednisolone. The paper describes TCR Vbeta CDR3 sequencing of 135 peripheral blood samples, made up of some 40 ophthalmopathy patients, 70 to 75 hyperthyroidism patients and roughly 17 progressor patients. Study-wide conclusions, independent of this receptor: Sample size was not statistically predetermined, and blinding of investigators to group allocation was not performed. Most expanded thyroid clonotypes (frequency above 0.001) were also detected in blood, a finding suggesting that blood repertoires may reflect thyroid immune responses. During validation, the model predicted progression to ophthalmopathy a median of roughly 7.1 months ahead of onset, with approximately 70% sensitivity and more than 72% specificity. In cross-validation, a model built on a 13 V-J signature told ophthalmopathy apart from stable hyperthyroidism with approximately 91% sensitivity and roughly 82% specificity, and in testing the same model reached 80%/75%.

A patient counted as having stable Graves' hyperthyroidism if no progression to ophthalmopathy occurred over 18 months of follow-up. Hyperthyroidism patients were newly diagnosed, with disease duration under 2 months, and aged 18 to 65 years. Any patient with an uncontrolled infection, another autoimmune disease, pregnancy or lactation was excluded. Clinical symptoms, serum thyroxine and TRAb, thyroid ultrasound, and orbital computed tomography formed the basis for the diagnoses. PBMCs were separated from over 9 ml of fresh peripheral blood using Ficoll-Paque density gradient centrifugation. Trizol reagent was used to extract total RNA, and RNA quality was then checked on an Agilent 2100 Bioanalyzer. Amplification of TCR beta CDR3 regions was carried out from RNA transcripts. A first-round RT-PCR of the TCR CDR3 used the HTBI primer set with the Qiagen OneStep RT-PCR kit. A second multiplex PCR round built the libraries, followed by size selection and purification. Paired-end sequencing of the libraries was performed with 100 bp reads on an Illumina HiSeq2000. As for the original processing: SOAPnuke was used to process the raw data, removing reads that contained adapters or uncalled bases, had a mean Phred below 15, or lacked an exact match to the constant primer or identifier. COPE v1.2.5 was used to merge the high-quality paired reads, and each unique nucleotide sequence was defined as a clonotype. MiTCR v1.1 was used to align the clonotypes against IMGT TRBV, TRBD and TRBJ reference segments. Analysis was restricted to V-J combinations with a frequency above 0.0001, which covered roughly 99% of repertoires. The TCS score was defined as F50 (clonal expansion) divided by E x V (chaos), with BLOSUM62-based TCRdist calculated between CDR3 peptides within each V-J. Welch's t-statistics and random forest reduced 450 to 600 V-J features to some 14, which were used in a naive Bayes classifier (R e1071). TCRdb itself trimmed the public reads at Q25 with fastp, ran MiXCR and retained productive beta chains. Identical CDR3 proteins give one entry, which carries the most common genes and DNA. The V and J calls and clone size are TCRdb's, not the authors'. Across this sample there are 550,000 to 600,000 distinct CDR3 sequences, with approximately 15% seen only once. The ten most abundant clones make up approximately 20% of the sample.

Here the chain combines TRBV29-1 and TRBJ2-5; the D segment could be TRBD2, given 5 matching bases. The clonotype was recovered from a woman under 30 with Graves' hyperthyroidism. Sequencing was carried out using blood. The CDR3 amino acid sequence is: CSVEDLGGLGIQETQYF. The base sequence is TGCAGCGTTGAAGATTTGGGCGGGTTAGGCATCCAAGAGACCCAGTACTTC.